A selection of T cell receptor beta chains follows, all from one sample in a study of T-cell memory formation after mild COVID-19. Each CDR3 protein is one row after TCRdb ran MiXCR on the 5' RACE reads. The sample lists just over 150,000 distinct CDR3 sequences, roughly a third occurring once. The specimen sequenced was PBMCs or a T cell subset sorted from them (not recorded which). The receptors shown here come from an adult woman who had mild COVID-19 (a few samples of this study predate the infection). Cell type and time point are not known. CDR3s include the opening cysteine and the closing phenylalanine or tryptophan. Fields, in order: V gene, D gene, clone size, J gene, CDR3 DNA, CDR3 protein. A D gene is named only where the DNA matches it firmly. Where a row states a size, it is once, few, many or the class of an expanded clone; other rows omit it.

v_gene: TRBV5-1; d_gene: TRBD2; abundance: -; j_gene: TRBJ2-1; CDR3nt: TGCGCCAGCAGCTTGGCCGGGACTAGCTTGAATGAGCAGTTCTTC; CDR3aa: CASSLAGTSLNEQFF
v_gene: TRBV12-3/TRBV12-4; d_gene: -; abundance: -; j_gene: TRBJ2-7; CDR3nt: TGTGCCAGCAGTTCGTGGCCAGCCTACGAGCAGTACTTC; CDR3aa: CASSSWPAYEQYF
v_gene: TRBV12-5; d_gene: TRBD2; abundance: -; j_gene: TRBJ2-5; CDR3nt: TGTGCTAGTGGTTTGCGGGAGGCACGAGAGACCCAGTACTTC; CDR3aa: CASGLREARETQYF
v_gene: TRBV20-1; d_gene: TRBD2; abundance: few; j_gene: TRBJ2-5; CDR3nt: TGCAGTGCTTCCCGGGCGGGGGAGAGATCGGAGACCCAGTACTTC; CDR3aa: CSASRAGERSETQYF
v_gene: TRBV6-1; d_gene: -; abundance: -; j_gene: TRBJ1-5; CDR3nt: TGTGCCAGCAGTGAACGGAGGCAGGGCACTGGACAGCCCCAGCATTTT; CDR3aa: CASSERRQGTGQPQHF
v_gene: TRBV20-1; d_gene: TRBD1; abundance: -; j_gene: TRBJ1-5; CDR3nt: TGCAGTGCTAGAGATCGGGCAGGGGGGCAGCCCCAGCATTTT; CDR3aa: CSARDRAGGQPQHF
v_gene: TRBV29-1; d_gene: TRBD1; abundance: few; j_gene: TRBJ1-1; CDR3nt: TGCAGCGTTGGACAGGGAGACACTGAAGCTTTCTTT; CDR3aa: CSVGQGDTEAFF
v_gene: TRBV9; d_gene: -; abundance: -; j_gene: TRBJ1-6; CDR3nt: TGTGCCAGCAGCGTAGGGGGTACGGGCGAGTCACCCCTCCACTTT; CDR3aa: CASSVGGTGESPLHF
v_gene: TRBV19; d_gene: -; abundance: -; j_gene: TRBJ1-4; CDR3nt: TGTGCCAGTACGGACAGAGCTTACGAAAAACTGTTTTTT; CDR3aa: CASTDRAYEKLFF
v_gene: TRBV29-1; d_gene: -; abundance: -; j_gene: TRBJ2-1; CDR3nt: TGCAGCGTTGAGGGGGGTATTTACAATGAGCAGTTCTTC; CDR3aa: CSVEGGIYNEQFF
v_gene: TRBV6-6; d_gene: TRBD2; abundance: -; j_gene: TRBJ2-7; CDR3nt: TGTGCCAGCAGTTCAACTCTAGCGGGGAACTACGAGCAGTACTTC; CDR3aa: CASSSTLAGNYEQYF
v_gene: TRBV11-3; d_gene: -; abundance: -; j_gene: TRBJ2-2; CDR3nt: TGTGCCAGCACCAATATCGGGTTTTCTACCGGGGAGCTGTTTTTT; CDR3aa: CASTNIGFSTGELFF
v_gene: TRBV7-8; d_gene: -; abundance: -; j_gene: TRBJ1-5; CDR3nt: TGTGCCAGCAGCCTACTGAGCAATCAGCCCCAGCATTTT; CDR3aa: CASSLLSNQPQHF
v_gene: TRBV24-1; d_gene: -; abundance: few; j_gene: TRBJ2-5; CDR3nt: TGTGCCACCAGTGATTTGAAGGACGGGGCCCAGTACTTC; CDR3aa: CATSDLKDGAQYF
v_gene: TRBV29-1; d_gene: TRBD1; abundance: -; j_gene: TRBJ1-2; CDR3nt: TGCAGCGGATCGACAGGGGGCCTTGGCTACACCTTC; CDR3aa: CSGSTGGLGYTF
v_gene: TRBV6-2/TRBV6-3; d_gene: TRBD2; abundance: few; j_gene: TRBJ2-7; CDR3nt: TGTGCCAGCAGCCAAACTAGCGGAACGGTAATCCACGAGCAGTACTTC; CDR3aa: CASSQTSGTVIHEQYF
v_gene: TRBV27; d_gene: TRBD1; abundance: few; j_gene: TRBJ1-2; CDR3nt: TGTGCCAGCAGTGACAGGGGGCTCTTTGGCTACACCTTC; CDR3aa: CASSDRGLFGYTF
v_gene: TRBV9; d_gene: -; abundance: -; j_gene: TRBJ1-1; CDR3nt: TGTGCCAGCAGCGTAGGGGGCACCCCGAACACTGAAGCTTTCTTT; CDR3aa: CASSVGGTPNTEAFF
v_gene: TRBV18; d_gene: -; abundance: -; j_gene: TRBJ2-7; CDR3nt: TGTGCCAGCTCACCGACAGGTACCTCCTACGAGCAGTACTTC; CDR3aa: CASSPTGTSYEQYF
v_gene: TRBV6-1; d_gene: -; abundance: -; j_gene: TRBJ2-7; CDR3nt: TGTGCCAGCAGTGAAATAGCAGAAAACTACGAGCAGTACTTC; CDR3aa: CASSEIAENYEQYF
v_gene: TRBV7-9; d_gene: TRBD1; abundance: few; j_gene: TRBJ1-2; CDR3nt: TGTGCCAGCAGCTTAGCCGGACAGGGTGACTATGGCTACACCTTC; CDR3aa: CASSLAGQGDYGYTF
v_gene: TRBV3-1; d_gene: TRBD2; abundance: -; j_gene: TRBJ2-7; CDR3nt: TGTGCCAGCAGCGACCTTCCGGGGGGATCCTACGAGCAGTACTTC; CDR3aa: CASSDLPGGSYEQYF
v_gene: TRBV6-5; d_gene: TRBD1; abundance: -; j_gene: TRBJ1-1; CDR3nt: TGTGCCAGCAGGTACAGACAGGGGGTGAACACTGAAGCTTTCTTT; CDR3aa: CASRYRQGVNTEAFF
v_gene: TRBV24-1; d_gene: TRBD2; abundance: few; j_gene: TRBJ2-7; CDR3nt: TGTGCCACCAGTCCAGCGGGAGCGTACGAGCAGTACTTC; CDR3aa: CATSPAGAYEQYF
v_gene: TRBV13; d_gene: -; abundance: few; j_gene: TRBJ2-4; CDR3nt: TGTGCCAGCAGCTCCGGCGGCGGAGCCAAAAACATTCAGTACTTC; CDR3aa: CASSSGGGAKNIQYF
v_gene: TRBV6-1; d_gene: -; abundance: -; j_gene: TRBJ2-7; CDR3nt: TGTGCCAGCAGTGAAGCCTGGGGAGGCGAGCAGTACTTC; CDR3aa: CASSEAWGGEQYF
v_gene: TRBV15; d_gene: TRBD1; abundance: few; j_gene: TRBJ1-1; CDR3nt: TGTGCCACCAGGGGGACAGGGTTCACTGAAGCTTTCTTT; CDR3aa: CATRGTGFTEAFF
v_gene: TRBV11-3; d_gene: -; abundance: -; j_gene: TRBJ2-3; CDR3nt: TGTGCCAGCAGCGCGTTAGACACGCAGTATTTT; CDR3aa: CASSALDTQYF
v_gene: TRBV6-5; d_gene: -; abundance: few; j_gene: TRBJ2-1; CDR3nt: TGTGCCAGCAGTTACTCAGGAGGTTCCTACAATGAGCAGTTCTTC; CDR3aa: CASSYSGGSYNEQFF
v_gene: TRBV27; d_gene: TRBD1; abundance: -; j_gene: TRBJ1-1; CDR3nt: TGTGCCAGCAGCCGACAGGGAATGGGGAACACTGAAGCTTTCTTT; CDR3aa: CASSRQGMGNTEAFF
v_gene: TRBV12-3/TRBV12-4; d_gene: -; abundance: -; j_gene: TRBJ2-1; CDR3nt: TGTGCCAGCACCTGGGACTCCGCTTACAATGAGCAGTTATTC; CDR3aa: CASTWDSAYNEQLF
v_gene: TRBV7-9; d_gene: -; abundance: -; j_gene: TRBJ2-2; CDR3nt: TGTGCCAGCAGCCTAATCGGACAAGCGAACACCGGGGAGCTGTTTTTT; CDR3aa: CASSLIGQANTGELFF
v_gene: TRBV12-3/TRBV12-4; d_gene: -; abundance: few; j_gene: TRBJ2-5; CDR3nt: TGTGCCAGCAGTTTGAGAGCCCTGGCCGAGACCCAGTACTTC; CDR3aa: CASSLRALAETQYF
v_gene: TRBV24-1; d_gene: -; abundance: few; j_gene: TRBJ1-5; CDR3nt: TGTGCCACCAGTGACCTTAATCAGCCCCAGCATTTT; CDR3aa: CATSDLNQPQHF
v_gene: TRBV6-5; d_gene: -; abundance: few; j_gene: TRBJ2-1; CDR3nt: TGTGCCAGCAACCAGGGACCCCGCAGTGAGCAGTTCTTC; CDR3aa: CASNQGPRSEQFF
v_gene: TRBV5-1; d_gene: TRBD1; abundance: -; j_gene: TRBJ1-3; CDR3nt: TGCGCCAGCAGCTTGGAGGGACAGGGATCCGGAAACACCATATATTTT; CDR3aa: CASSLEGQGSGNTIYF
v_gene: TRBV4-3; d_gene: -; abundance: -; j_gene: TRBJ2-5; CDR3nt: TGCGCCAGCAGCCAAGCGGGTGCCTCGAAGACCCAGTACTTC; CDR3aa: CASSQAGASKTQYF
v_gene: TRBV20-1; d_gene: -; abundance: -; j_gene: TRBJ2-7; CDR3nt: TGCAGTGCTAGAGTTACAGGTTCCTTCTACGAGCAGTACTTC; CDR3aa: CSARVTGSFYEQYF
v_gene: TRBV11-3; d_gene: -; abundance: -; j_gene: TRBJ1-1; CDR3nt: TGTGCCAGCAGTGGAAAGTCGGGACTGAACACTGAAGCTTTCTTT; CDR3aa: CASSGKSGLNTEAFF
v_gene: TRBV7-6; d_gene: TRBD2; abundance: -; j_gene: TRBJ2-5; CDR3nt: TGTGCCAGCAGCCAGACTAGCGGGGGAGAGACCCAGTACTTC; CDR3aa: CASSQTSGGETQYF
v_gene: TRBV4-2; d_gene: -; abundance: -; j_gene: TRBJ2-1; CDR3nt: TGTGCCAGCAGCCAAGGTGGCGGTAGGGCCTACAATGAGCAGTTCTTC; CDR3aa: CASSQGGGRAYNEQFF
v_gene: TRBV20-1; d_gene: -; abundance: -; j_gene: TRBJ2-3; CDR3nt: TGCAGTCCTAGAGTGAGCTGGGGATCACAGAGCAGTCGTGATACGCAGTATTTT; CDR3aa: CSPRVSWGSQSSRDTQYF
v_gene: TRBV18; d_gene: -; abundance: -; j_gene: TRBJ1-5; CDR3nt: TGTGCCAGCTCACCACGGGGGCAGAATCAGCCCCAGCATTTT; CDR3aa: CASSPRGQNQPQHF
v_gene: TRBV12-3/TRBV12-4; d_gene: -; abundance: -; j_gene: TRBJ2-7; CDR3nt: TGTGCCAGCAGTGGACTGACAGCGACCTACGAGCAGTACTTC; CDR3aa: CASSGLTATYEQYF
v_gene: TRBV7-6; d_gene: TRBD1; abundance: few; j_gene: TRBJ1-4; CDR3nt: TGTGCCAGCAGCGCTACGACAGGGGGCATGGGTAGTGAAAAACTGTTTTTT; CDR3aa: CASSATTGGMGSEKLFF
v_gene: TRBV18; d_gene: -; abundance: -; j_gene: TRBJ1-5; CDR3nt: TGTGCCAGCTCACTAGAAGCCCTATATAGCAATCAGCCCCAGCATTTT; CDR3aa: CASSLEALYSNQPQHF
v_gene: TRBV14; d_gene: -; abundance: few; j_gene: TRBJ1-2; CDR3nt: TGTGCCAGCAGCCCCACAGAGGGCCACTATGGCTACACCTTC; CDR3aa: CASSPTEGHYGYTF
v_gene: TRBV4-1; d_gene: -; abundance: -; j_gene: TRBJ1-2; CDR3nt: TGCGCCAGCAGCCAAGTACGACTCTCGCCCCCGTATGGCTACACCTTC; CDR3aa: CASSQVRLSPPYGYTF
v_gene: TRBV5-4; d_gene: -; abundance: few; j_gene: TRBJ2-3; CDR3nt: TGTGCCAGCAGCTTGGAGATCGCAGATACGCAGTATTTT; CDR3aa: CASSLEIADTQYF
v_gene: TRBV2; d_gene: -; abundance: once; j_gene: TRBJ2-3; CDR3nt: TGTGCCAGCAGTGAAAGCCCGACCGTCACAGATACGCAGTATTTT; CDR3aa: CASSESPTVTDTQYF
v_gene: TRBV2; d_gene: -; abundance: few; j_gene: TRBJ1-2; CDR3nt: TGTGCCAGCAGTAAGCATAACTATGGCTACACCTTC; CDR3aa: CASSKHNYGYTF
v_gene: TRBV2; d_gene: -; abundance: few; j_gene: TRBJ1-5; CDR3nt: TGTGCCAGCAGGCCCGGGACCCCTAGCAATCAGCCCCAGCATTTT; CDR3aa: CASRPGTPSNQPQHF
v_gene: TRBV3-1; d_gene: -; abundance: -; j_gene: TRBJ2-5; CDR3nt: TGTGCCAGCAGCCCCGATTACACCGGGACTGCGATTAGGGAGACCCAGTACTTC; CDR3aa: CASSPDYTGTAIRETQYF
v_gene: TRBV7-2; d_gene: -; abundance: few; j_gene: TRBJ2-5; CDR3nt: TGTGCCAGCAGCTTAGAGGGGGGGCGGAAGACCCAGTACTTC; CDR3aa: CASSLEGGRKTQYF
v_gene: TRBV20-1; d_gene: TRBD1; abundance: few; j_gene: TRBJ1-2; CDR3nt: TGCAGTGCTAGAGACACGACAGGGCACGACTATGGCTACACCTTC; CDR3aa: CSARDTTGHDYGYTF